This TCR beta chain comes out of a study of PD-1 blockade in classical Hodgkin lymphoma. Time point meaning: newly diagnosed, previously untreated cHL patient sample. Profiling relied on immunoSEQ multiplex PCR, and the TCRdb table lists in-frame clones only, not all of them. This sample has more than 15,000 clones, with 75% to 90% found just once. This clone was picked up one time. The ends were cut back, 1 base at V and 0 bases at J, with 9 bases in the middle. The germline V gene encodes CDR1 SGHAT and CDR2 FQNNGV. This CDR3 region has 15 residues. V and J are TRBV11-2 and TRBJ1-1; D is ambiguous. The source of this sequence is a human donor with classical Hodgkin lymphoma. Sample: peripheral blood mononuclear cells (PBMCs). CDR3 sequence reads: CASSLVPNVNTEAFF. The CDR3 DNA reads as TGTGCCAGCAGCTTAGTTCCGAATGTGAACACTGAAGCTTTCTTT.